The 8 T cell receptor beta chains given below trace back to one sample, sequenced in a study of CXCR3-negative and CXCR3-positive naive CD8 T cells. Findings and limits, study-wide: CXCR3-positive naive cells carried more hydrophobic TRB CDR3s than CXCR3-negative naive cells did.

These receptors are not linked to any known antigen. The study made its TRB cDNA libraries by 5' RACE, adding UMI labels. TCRdb re-analyzed the 5' RACE reads; it lists each CDR3 protein once, without DNA. The repertoire shows over 150,000 distinct CDR3 sequences; the top ten hold about 0.44%. Sequencing was carried out using naive CXCR3+ CD8+ T cells from blood. The subset is: CD45RO-CCR7+CD27+CD95- naive CD8+ T cells expressing CXCR3 (TNR3+). The receptors were gathered from a human donor in good health. Some clones in this sample may be carry-over from other donors' samples.

The V call is TRBV9, the J call TRBJ1-1; without DNA, the TCRdb call of TRBD1 cannot be checked. The CDR3 loop spans 17 amino acids. Germline CDR1 is SGDLS and CDR2 is YYNGEE. This CDR3 is CASSVGFGTGMNTEAFF. Using reference TRBV9 and TRBJ1-1 for the parts outside the CDR3, the full variable domain is DSGVTQTPKHLITATGQRVTLRCSPRSGDLSVYWYQQSLDQGLQFLIQYYNGEERAKGNILERFSAQQFPDLHSELNLSSLELGDSALYFCASSVGFGTGMNTEAFFGQGTRLTVV.

The chain recombines TRBV4-1 with TRBJ2-7; TCRdb returns TRBD1, unconfirmable since there is no DNA. The length of the CDR3 is 14 residues. Germline V gene data show CDR1 as MGHRA and CDR2 as YSYEKL. CDR3 loop: CASSQGQGVYEQYF.

This rearrangement joins TRBV6-5 to TRBJ2-5. The CDR3 has 14 amino acids. The germline CDR1 and CDR2 sequences are MNHEY and SVGAGI. CDR3 protein: CASSYTRYQETQYF.

CDR3 residues: CASSRIRLNEKLFF. This rearrangement joins TRBV19 to TRBJ1-4. There are 14 residues in the CDR3. Germline lookup yields CDR1 LNHDA and CDR2 SQIVND (reference sequence).

The J gene is TRBJ2-1, the V gene TRBV14; TCRdb designates TRBD2, a call that cannot be tested without DNA. CDR1 and CDR2 from the germline V gene are SGHDN and FVKESK. The CDR3 has 16 amino acids. CDR3: CASSLIAGGYIDEQFF.

V gene TRBV5-1 combines with J gene TRBJ2-5; TCRdb returns TRBD1, unconfirmable since there is no DNA. Germline V gene sequence: CDR1 SGHRS, CDR2 YFSETQ. The CDR3 is 15 amino acids. CDR3 residues: CASSSETGGFETQYF.

The chain links TRBV7-3 to TRBJ2-4; the TCRdb call, TRBD1, lacks DNA for checking. Per the germline V gene, CDR1 is SGHTA and CDR2 is FQGTGA. CDR3 length: 19 residues. The CDR3 here is CASSPPGPAVKLAKNIQYF.

J is TRBJ2-2 and V is TRBV5-1. The CDR3 length is 14 residues. The germline V gene has CDR1 SGHRS and CDR2 YFSETQ. The CDR3 loop is CASSLETYTGELFF.